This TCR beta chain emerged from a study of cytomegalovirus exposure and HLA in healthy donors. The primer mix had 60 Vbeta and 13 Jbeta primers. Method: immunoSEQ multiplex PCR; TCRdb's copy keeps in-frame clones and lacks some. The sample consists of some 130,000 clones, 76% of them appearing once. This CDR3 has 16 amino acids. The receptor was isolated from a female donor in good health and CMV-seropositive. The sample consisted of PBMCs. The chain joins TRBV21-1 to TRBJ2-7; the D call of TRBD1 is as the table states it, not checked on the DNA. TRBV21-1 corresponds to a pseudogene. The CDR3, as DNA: TGTGCCAGCAGCAATGGGGTCGGGACAGGGGGCTCCGAGCAGTACTTC. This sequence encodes CASSNGVGTGGSEQYF.